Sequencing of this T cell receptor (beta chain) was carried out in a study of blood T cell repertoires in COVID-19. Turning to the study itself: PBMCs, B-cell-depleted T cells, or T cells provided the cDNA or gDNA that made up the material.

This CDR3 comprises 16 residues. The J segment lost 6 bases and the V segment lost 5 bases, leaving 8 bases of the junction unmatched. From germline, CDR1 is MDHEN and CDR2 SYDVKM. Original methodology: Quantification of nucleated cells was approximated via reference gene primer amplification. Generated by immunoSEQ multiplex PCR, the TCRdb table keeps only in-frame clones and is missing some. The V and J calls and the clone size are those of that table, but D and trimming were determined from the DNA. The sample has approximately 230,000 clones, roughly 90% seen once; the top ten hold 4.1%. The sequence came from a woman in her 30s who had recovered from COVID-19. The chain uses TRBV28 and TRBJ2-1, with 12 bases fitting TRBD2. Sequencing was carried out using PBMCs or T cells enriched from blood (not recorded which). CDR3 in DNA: TGTGCCAGCAGTGCTACAACGACTAGCGGGGGCAATGAGCAGTTCTTC. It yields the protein CASSATTTSGGNEQFF.